These T cell receptor beta chains were read from a single sample in a study of shared clonotypes between healthy human individuals. Produced via immunoSEQ multiplex PCR; TCRdb's table is partial and in-frame only. This sample carries 600,000 to 750,000 clones, 72% of them seen once, and the ten largest clones take less than 2%. Sequenced material: memory CD4+ T cells sorted from blood. The origin of the receptors is a woman aged 30 to 39 in good health. Each CDR3 is given without its conserved first and last residue. Fields, in order: CDR3 length, V gene, J gene, CDR3 protein.

13,TRBV29-1,TRBJ1-5,SVFEGRGSNQPQH
10,TRBV5-1,TRBJ2-7,ASSLEIGEQY
14,TRBV6-5,TRBJ2-1,ASSSTLLTGRNEQF
12,TRBV11-2,TRBJ1-2,ASSLRVKGDGYT
17,TRBV18,TRBJ2-3,ASSPSREGGPVSTDTQY
14,TRBV27,TRBJ2-2,ASSLSLQWNTGELF
13,TRBV28,TRBJ2-7,ASRRTSGSKYEQY
10,TRBV28,TRBJ2-7,ASRPREDEQY
11,TRBV5-1,TRBJ2-5,ASNEGAQETQY
12,TRBV28,TRBJ2-7,ASSQRDGSYEQY
12,TRBV7-8,TRBJ2-3,ASSPPAKGVTQY
14,TRBV4-1,TRBJ2-1,ASSQEAAPSYNEQF
10,TRBV6-5,TRBJ2-5,ASGTGGETQY
14,TRBV7-9,TRBJ2-7,ASSLEGSKSGYEQY
12,TRBV6-1,TRBJ2-7,ASSSSGRVYEQY
13,TRBV7-9,TRBJ2-3,ASSRRSAITDTQY
11,TRBV2,TRBJ1-2,ASSQRTVPGYT
9,TRBV20-1,NA,SAGDSYEQY
15,TRBV7-2,TRBJ2-2,ASRSAASRVGTGELF
11,TRBV7-2,TRBJ2-2,ASSSRDSGELF